This T cell receptor (beta chain) was recorded in a study of shared clonotypes between healthy human individuals (TCRdb year 2020). About the investigation overall: Two women and three men aged 18 to 49 years were included in the cohort. For each donor, three plates each were used for CD4 naive and CD4 memory, two plates were used for CD8 naive, and one plate was used for CD8 memory. To estimate repertoire size and how much clonotype sharing occurs between individuals, the study deeply sequenced the blood TCR repertoires of five healthy adults. To increase sequencing depth and limit assay-specific biases, different laboratories used diverse techniques to prepare libraries and sequence TCR repertoires. Each donor's leukapheresis produced roughly between roughly 0.85 and 9.5 billion PBMCs. Study-wide findings and limitations: Across a handful of donors, approximately 5% of naive CD4, approximately 3.6% of naive CD8, approximately 2.5% of memory CD4, and about 0.44% of memory CD8 clonotypes were shared. Sampling was restricted to blood, and TCR repertoires in tissues likely differ from the TCR repertoires found in blood. Even with the large sequencing depth, rarefaction of the sorted-subset datasets indicated that sequencing was incomplete. Pairwise subsampling led to the expectation that sequencing depth would affect the degree of clonotype sharing among donors. Because the study included a small number of donors, the genetic and exposure-history diversity represented was limited. Compared with non-shared clonotypes, the clonotypes found in all four sorted-subset donors had higher generation probabilities. Estimated clonotype richness was generally larger for naive than for memory subsets.

Remarks on this clone: The target of this receptor is not known. The input lacks base qualities; no much larger clone sits a single base away.

Using the deep immunoSEQ assay, multiplex PCR amplified TCR CDR3 regions from genomic DNA. Genomic DNA extracted from each cell subset was distributed evenly over all wells of several immunoSEQ 96-well plates, and each plate served as one replicate. For sorted subsets, about 200 ng genomic DNA, equal to some 28,000 T cell genomes, was loaded into each replicate PCR. Purified libraries were quantified with a Qubit 3.0 fluorometer, sized on a Bioanalyzer 2100, and re-quantified with the KAPA Library Quantification kit. Every immunoSEQ 96-well plate was sequenced on a dedicated single-read 150-cycle Illumina NextSeq 550 flow cell. The authors processed their data as follows. The immunoSEQ output contained only junctional sequences without quality scores, so filtering could not match that applied to full-length reads. To assign V/J genes and CDR3, sequences were annotated using PyIR, a Python wrapper for IgBLAST v1.9, with IMGT germline references. Reads were removed for weak V/J assignments (E-value above 1e-6), missing CDR3, stop codons, out-of-frame junctions, or ambiguous translated residues. V3J clonotypes were defined as sequences sharing the same inferred V gene, J gene, and CDR3 amino acid sequence. To compute the percentage overlap between repertoires, the number of shared unique clonotypes was divided by the size of the smaller repertoire. RTK rarefaction, the Chao1 estimator, and Recon v2.1 estimates of unobserved clonotypes were used to assess repertoire richness. For all TCRbeta clonotypes obtained by the gDNA method from a few donors, generation probabilities were computed with OLGA. In its TCRdb copy, this immuneACCESS table keeps in-frame sequences only and misses some clones. Where compared with another copy, unresolved V genes explain less than half of these, and the others have no known cause. That table furnishes V, J and clone size, whereas the DNA furnished D and trimming. The sample records about 380,000 clones, 95% to 97% of which are singletons. The ten largest clones add up to approximately 0.3% of the sample.

Including cysteine and phenylalanine, the CDR3 has 15 amino acids. The DNA shown is the 45-base CDR3, in frame from base 1. Per the germline V gene, MNHEY is the CDR1 and SVGAGI is the CDR2. The germline V end is reduced by 6 bases and the J end by 4 bases; junction bases left unmatched: 9. Donors were healthy HIV-negative adults with no recently reported acute infections or vaccinations. Every donor was a Caucasian adult residing in Nashville, Tennessee, USA. CD8 memory samples combined magnetically selected CD45RO+ cells with CCR7-negative CD45RA+ effector memory (TemRA) cells. Blood was obtained by leukapheresis, after which PBMCs were separated by Ficoll-Histopaque density gradient centrifugation and cryopreserved in liquid nitrogen vapor phase. Analytical flow cytometry was used to check the purity and quantity of every magnetically sorted T cell population. Genomic DNA was isolated from every sorted fraction and measured by UV absorbance on a Nanodrop 2000c.

This TCR derives from a man aged 25 to 45 in good health. The specimen was memory CD8+ T cells sorted from blood. The cell subset or site tag for this specimen amounts to: CD45RO+ cells pooled with CCR7-negative TemRA cells. The chain couples TRBV6-5 to TRBJ2-3; the central 8 bases match TRBD2. The bases read TGTGCCAGCAGCGAAAGCGGGAGAGGAGCAGATACGCAGTATTTT. Its coded protein is CASSESGRGADTQYF.